The source of this TCR beta chain is a study of shared clonotypes between healthy human individuals. Study-level findings and limits: Across subsets, estimated richness was generally greater for naive than for memory populations.

As for this clone: Its antigen is not known.

Genomic DNA belonging to each subset was distributed in equal measure over several immunoSEQ plates. The authors' processing: Filtering differed because ImmunoSEQ produced junction-only sequences that carried no quality scores. Method: immunoSEQ multiplex PCR; TCRdb's copy keeps in-frame clones and lacks some. V, J and clone size are those of that table, while D and trimming were read from the DNA. This sample has 1,400,000 or so clones, with just under 99% found just once. Trimming left V 0 bases short and J 0 bases short, with 15 bases between. This CDR3 region has 18 residues. The germline V gene has CDR1 LGHNA and CDR2 YNFKEQ.

The origin of this receptor is a young man in good health. Specimen: naive CD4+ T cells sorted from blood. Subset here: CD45RA+ positively selected. V gene TRBV4-2 combines with J gene TRBJ2-1; the D gene is possibly TRBD2 (6 bases). The CDR3 is CASSQDHAGGSSYNEQFF. The CDR3 DNA reads as TGTGCCAGCAGCCAAGATCATGCCGGGGGAAGCTCCTACAATGAGCAGTTCTTC.